The next 10 T cell receptor beta chains were all read from a single sample in a study of PD-1 blockade in classical Hodgkin lymphoma. Repertoires were generated with immunoSEQ multiplex PCR, while TCRdb's copy carries only in-frame clones and drops some. The sample has tens of thousands of clones, 88% seen once; the top ten hold 0.95% to 1.5%. Time point here: newly diagnosed, previously untreated cHL patient sample. Purification of CD4+ T cells from thawed PBMCs was achieved by magnetic negative selection. The specimen was CD4+ T cells from blood. These receptors were taken from a human donor with classical Hodgkin lymphoma.

The chain's CDR3 is CATRPGRLTYEQYF. DNA of the CDR3: TGTGCCACCCGGCCGGGCCGCTTAACCTACGAGCAGTACTTC. The chain is built from TRBV6-6 and TRBJ2-7, with unresolved D. Trimming pared 10 bases from V and 2 bases from J, leaving 18 bases between. Germline CDR1 MNHNY, CDR2 SVGAGI (reference sequence). The length of the CDR3 is 14 residues.

The chain links TRBV5-1 to TRBJ1-1; D is possibly TRBD1 (5 bases). Germline lookup yields CDR1 SGHRS and CDR2 YFSETQ. This CDR3 has 14 residues. Trimming cost V 4 bases and J 0 bases, with 10 bases left between them. The chain's CDR3 is CASSLGALNTEAFF. The CDR3 DNA reads as TGCGCCAGCAGCCTAGGGGCCTTGAACACTGAAGCTTTCTTT.

The chain couples TRBV7-3 to TRBJ2-1, with 8 bases matching TRBD2. This CDR3 is built from 15 residues. The V gene end was trimmed by 1 base and the J gene end by 4 bases; junction bases not matched to a gene: 3. Germline CDR1 reads SGHTA; CDR2 reads FQGTGA. As DNA, the CDR3 is TGTGCCAGCAGCTTAAATAGCGGGGCTTACAATGAGCAGTTCTTC. This translates into CASSLNSGAYNEQFF.

The rearrangement links TRBV28 to TRBJ2-7; no clear D. The V gene lost 6 bases and the J gene lost 3 bases, with 12 bases spanning the gap. The CDR3 covers 13 residues. The germline V gene encodes CDR1 MDHEN and CDR2 SYDVKM. The CDR3 here is CASRPPLFYEQYV. DNA of the CDR3: TGTGCCAGCAGGCCCCCTCTTTTCTACGAGCAGTACGTC.

The chain couples TRBV27 to TRBJ2-7, with 12 bases identical to TRBD2. The germline CDR1 and CDR2 sequences are MNHEY and SMNVEV (reference sequence). Trimming took 2 bases from V and 5 from J; bases not matched to a gene: 7. The CDR3 is made up of 16 amino acids. For the CDR3, the DNA is TGTGCCAGCAGTTTAGGACTAGCGGGATTGGGGCACGAGCAGTACTTC. This gives the protein CASSLGLAGLGHEQYF.

The chain employs TRBV9 and TRBJ2-1, with 8 bases aligning to TRBD2. The CDR3 runs 16 residues. The V gene's germline CDR1 is SGDLS and CDR2 YYNGEE. After removal of 4 bases from V and 2 bases from J, the junction contained 8 bases not matched to a gene. Here the CDR3 DNA reads TGTGCCAGCAGCCGTCTGAGCGGGAGTACCTACAATGAGCAGTTCTTC. Translation: CASSRLSGSTYNEQFF.

This sequence joins TRBV2 and TRBJ1-2, with D unclear. Germline values: CDR1 SNHLY, CDR2 FYNNEI. V lost 6 bases to trimming and J lost 0 bases, with 8 bases between them. This CDR3 has 13 amino acids. The CDR3 spells CASRPRPNYGYTF. DNA of the CDR3: TGTGCCAGCAGACCCCGGCCTAACTATGGCTACACCTTC.

The chain combines TRBV11-2 with TRBJ1-4; tentatively, D is TRBD1 (5 bases). The CDR3 sequence is 16 residues long. Trimming shortened V by 0 bases and J by 8 bases, and 16 bases separated the two germline ends. Per the germline V gene, CDR1 is SGHAT and CDR2 is FQNNGV. The CDR3 sequence is CASSLDSTGTSEKLFF. Written as DNA, the CDR3 is TGTGCCAGCAGCTTAGACTCAACCGGGACGTCAGAAAAACTGTTTTTT. The full variable domain, in which reference TRBV11-2 and TRBJ1-4 provide the parts outside the CDR3, is EAGVAQSPRYKIIEKRQSVAFWCNPISGHATLYWYQQILGQGPKLLIQFQNNGVVDDSQLPKDRFSAERLKGVDSTLKIQPAKLEDSAVYLCASSLDSTGTSEKLFFGSGTQLSVL.

The CDR3 DNA reads TGTGCCAGCAGCTTAGGACAGGGGGACAACTATGGCTACACCTTC. Residues: CASSLGQGDNYGYTF. The chain employs TRBV11-3 and TRBJ1-2; 9 bases map to TRBD1. The germline V gene encodes CDR1 SGHNT and CDR2 YENEEA. This CDR3 contains 15 residues. The junction had 2 bases not matched to a gene; V was cut back by 1 base and J by 2 bases.

The rearrangement joins TRBV25-1 to TRBJ1-6; TRBD1 matches at 9 bases. The V and J ends lost 5 bases and 10 bases, in that order; junction bases with no gene match: 15. From germline, CDR1 is MGHDK and CDR2 SYGVNS. The CDR3 is 17 amino acids. CDR3 coding DNA: TGTGCCAGCAGTTACAGGGGGCGCGGACTGCTTGAATCACCCCTCCACTTT. Protein sequence: CASSYRGRGLLESPLHF.